This TCR beta chain originates from a study of blood T cells in healthy people across ages. Study at large: Through template switching, about one barcoded beta molecule was captured per two T cells, as measured in model experiments.

Healthy Caucasians from Russia aged roughly 6 to 95 served as donors. J lost 6 bases, V lost 3 bases, and 11 bases had no gene match. The CDR3 has 15 residues. CDR1 DFQATT and CDR2 SNEGSKA come from the germline V gene (reference sequence). A second roughly 6 to 11 cycle PCR used barcoded and J-beta primers. In TCRdb, the 5' RACE reads were re-called with MiXCR into one record per CDR3 protein. The sample contains about 630,000 distinct CDR3 sequences, 21% of which appear only once. The chain links TRBV20-1 to TRBJ2-7, with TRBD2 identical over 10 bases. Material: blood. The origin of this receptor is a man between 65 and 85 years old in good health. This CDR3 reads CSASGLAEETGEQYF. The CDR3 DNA reads TGCAGTGCTAGCGGACTAGCGGAGGAAACGGGCGAGCAGTACTTC.